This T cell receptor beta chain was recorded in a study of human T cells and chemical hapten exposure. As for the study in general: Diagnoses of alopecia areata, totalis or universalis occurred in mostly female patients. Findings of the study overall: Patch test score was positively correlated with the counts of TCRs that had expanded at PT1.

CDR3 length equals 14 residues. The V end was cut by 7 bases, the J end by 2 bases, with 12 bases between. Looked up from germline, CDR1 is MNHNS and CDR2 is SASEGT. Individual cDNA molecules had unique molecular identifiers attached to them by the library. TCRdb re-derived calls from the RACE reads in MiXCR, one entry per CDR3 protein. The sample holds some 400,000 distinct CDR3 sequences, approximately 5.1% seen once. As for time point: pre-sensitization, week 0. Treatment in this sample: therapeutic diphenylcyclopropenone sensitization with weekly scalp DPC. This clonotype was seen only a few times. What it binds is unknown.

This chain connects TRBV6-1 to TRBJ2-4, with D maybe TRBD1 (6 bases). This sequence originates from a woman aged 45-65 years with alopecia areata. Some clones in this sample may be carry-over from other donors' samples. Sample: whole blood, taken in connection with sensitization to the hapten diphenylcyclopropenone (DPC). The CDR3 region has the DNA TGTGCCAGCATCCGGACAGACACCAAAAACATTCAGTACTTC. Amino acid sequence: CASIRTDTKNIQYF.